These 10 T cell receptor beta chains share one sample of origin, sequenced in a study of T cells in Graves' hyperthyroidism and ophthalmopathy. Researchers took RNA transcripts and amplified the TCR beta CDR3 regions from them. HTBI primers were employed in a first-round RT-PCR of the TCR CDR3. TCRdb re-derived calls from the multiplex PCR reads in MiXCR, one entry per CDR3 protein. The sample holds some 550,000 distinct CDR3 sequences, roughly 16% seen once. The specimen sequenced was blood. Every receptor here comes from a woman in her 40s with Graves' ophthalmopathy.

This clonotype was counted many times. V is TRBV20-1 and J is TRBJ2-7; D not resolved. V dropped 5 bases and J dropped 0 bases, with 14 bases sitting between them. CDR3 length equals 14 residues. Germline V gene lookup returns CDR1 DFQATT and CDR2 SNEGSKA (reference sequence). The CDR3 loop is CSAPRPSSSYEQYF. The CDR3 DNA reads as TGCAGTGCTCCCCGGCCTTCTAGCTCCTACGAGCAGTACTTC.

V is TRBV7-9 and J is TRBJ1-1, with 8 bases matching TRBD1. Germline V gene data show CDR1 as SEHNR and CDR2 as FQNEAQ (reference sequence). The CDR3 is 14 amino acids. The V and J ends lost 6 bases and 5 bases, in that order; junction bases with no gene match: 8. This chain's CDR3 is CASRNRTGRTEAFF. The CDR3 region has the DNA TGTGCCAGCAGAAATAGGACAGGGAGGACTGAAGCTTTCTTT.

This clonotype was found many times. For the CDR3, the DNA is TGTGCCAGCAGCCCACCCGGGACTAGTCTAAAGACCCAGTACTTC. As protein: CASSPPGTSLKTQYF. This chain links TRBV3-1 with TRBJ2-5; 8 bases are shared with TRBD2. Germline-derived CDR1 and CDR2 are LGHDT and YNNKEL (reference sequence). The trim removed 4 bases at V and 6 bases at J, leaving 10 bases unmatched. This CDR3 has 15 amino acids.

This clonotype was picked up many times. This chain uses TRBV2 with TRBJ1-2; 8 nucleotides line up with TRBD1. The CDR3 sequence is 15 residues long. With 1 base clipped from V and 8 bases from J, the junction kept 9 bases outside the gene matches. Germline CDR1 reads SNHLY; CDR2 reads FYNNEI. The CDR3 reads CASSEVRTGSDGYTF. In DNA, the CDR3 is TGTGCCAGCAGTGAAGTACGGACAGGGTCTGACGGCTACACCTTC. Using reference TRBV2 and TRBJ1-2 for the parts outside the CDR3, the full variable domain is EPEVTQTPSHQVTQMGQEVILRCVPISNHLYFYWYRQILGQKVEFLVSFYNNEISEKSEIFDDQFSVERPDGSNFTLKIRSTKLEDSAMYFCASSEVRTGSDGYTFGSGTRLTVV.

The table lists this clonotype with a few counts. The chain uses TRBV2 and TRBJ2-7; the D is unclear. The CDR3 has 11 residues. Trimming took 2 bases from V and 6 from J, leaving 5 bases between them. Germline CDR1 SNHLY, CDR2 FYNNEI. Written as DNA, the CDR3 is TGTGCCAGCAGTGAACCTTCCGAGCAGTACTTC. It specifies CASSEPSEQYF.

This chain links TRBV20-1 with TRBJ2-7; 9 bases are a match to TRBD2. CDR1 is DFQATT, CDR2 SNEGSKA, per germline (reference sequence). The CDR3 length is 14 residues. V lost 3 bases, J lost 3 bases, and 6 bases stayed unmatched. CDR3 sequence reads: CSARAGAGGYEQYF. The CDR3 coding sequence is TGCAGTGCTAGGGCGGGAGCGGGAGGCTACGAGCAGTACTTC.

The J gene is TRBJ1-6, the V gene TRBV27; a possible D gene is TRBD1 (5 bases). The ends were cut back, 8 bases at V and 14 bases at J, with 13 bases in the middle. In germline, CDR1 is MNHEY, CDR2 SMNVEV (reference sequence). This CDR3 comprises 11 residues. This CDR3 reads CASQGRGSLHF. CDR3 in DNA: TGTGCCAGCCAAGGGAGGGGATCCCTCCACTTT.

In this sample, this clonotype turned up many times. The rearrangement links TRBV27 to TRBJ1-5; 7 bases align to TRBD1. Germline CDR1 reads MNHEY; CDR2 reads SMNVEV (reference sequence). The CDR3 is 14 amino acids. V was clipped by 5 bases and J by 5 bases; unmatched bases: 6. The CDR3, as DNA: TGTGCCAGCAGTCTCCGGGACAGAGATCAGCCCCAGCATTTT. It is translated as CASSLRDRDQPQHF.

This chain joins TRBV2 and TRBJ2-5; tentatively, D is TRBD2 (5 bases). The length of the CDR3 is 14 residues. Germline CDR1 reads SNHLY; CDR2 reads FYNNEI. The germline V and J ends were trimmed by 2 bases and 3 bases, with 10 bases remaining between them. CDR3 amino acids: CASSEMSSKETQYF. The CDR3 bases are TGTGCCAGCAGTGAAATGTCTAGCAAAGAGACCCAGTACTTC.

This clonotype was seen more than once but under ten times. This chain connects TRBV6-2 or TRBV6-3 to TRBJ1-2, with TRBD1 as a possible D gene (6 bases). This CDR3 contains 15 residues. Per germline, CDR1 MNHEY and CDR2 SVGEGT. The V gene lost 0 bases and the J gene lost 4 bases, with 12 bases spanning the gap. The CDR3: CASSYSDSPPYGYTF. In DNA, the CDR3 is TGTGCCAGCAGTTACTCGGACAGTCCCCCCTATGGCTACACCTTC.